There are many counts of the clone carrying this TCR beta chain. The antigen is undetermined. Sample time point: newly diagnosed GD, antithyroid drugs for less than 3 months. PBMC-derived RNA was used for the TCR library. Patients came through an endocrinology department, and that department was in Xi'an, China. Unmatched junction bases numbered 8, after V lost 1 base and J lost 2 bases. The germline V gene has CDR1 LGHDT and CDR2 YNNKEL (reference sequence). There are 17 residues in the CDR3. The data originate from a study of regulatory T cells in long-lasting Graves disease. Findings and limits, study-wide: Patients whose Graves' disease persisted exhibited lower TCR diversity than those newly diagnosed.

Construction of the TCR beta libraries employed iRepertoire HTBI primers in conjunction with Arm-PCR of CDR3 regions. From the multiplex PCR reads, TCRdb called clonotypes with MiXCR, one entry per CDR3 protein. The sample holds approximately 400,000 distinct CDR3 sequences; about 15% are singletons and the top ten take 16%. The data also belong to a second study, concerning T cells in Graves' hyperthyroidism and ophthalmopathy. As that study records: Newly diagnosed hyperthyroidism patients aged 18 to 65 years had disease lasting under 2 months. With the HTBI primer set, the TCR CDR3 went through a first round of RT-PCR.

The genes are TRBV3-1 and TRBJ2-3, with 8 bases lining up with TRBD2. This clonotype was sampled from a woman in her twenties or thirties with Graves disease. This sample comprised peripheral blood mononuclear cells (PBMCs), obtained at new diagnosis, from a patient treated with antithyroid drugs. The CDR3 sequence is CASSQVPPGLVTDTQYF. The CDR3 DNA reads as TGTGCCAGCAGCCAAGTCCCCCCGGGACTAGTCACAGATACGCAGTATTTT.